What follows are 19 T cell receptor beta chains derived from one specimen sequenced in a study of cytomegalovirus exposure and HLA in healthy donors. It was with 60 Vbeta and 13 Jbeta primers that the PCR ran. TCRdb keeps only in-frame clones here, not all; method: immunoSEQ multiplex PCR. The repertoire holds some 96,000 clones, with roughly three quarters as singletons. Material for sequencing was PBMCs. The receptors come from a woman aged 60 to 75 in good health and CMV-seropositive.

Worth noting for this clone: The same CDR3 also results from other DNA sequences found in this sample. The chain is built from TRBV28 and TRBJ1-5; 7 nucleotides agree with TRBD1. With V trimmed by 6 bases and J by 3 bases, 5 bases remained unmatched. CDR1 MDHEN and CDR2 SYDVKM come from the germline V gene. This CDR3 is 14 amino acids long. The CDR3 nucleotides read TGTGCCAGCAGCCGGACAGGTAACAATCAGCCCCAGCATTTT. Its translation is CASSRTGNNQPQHF.

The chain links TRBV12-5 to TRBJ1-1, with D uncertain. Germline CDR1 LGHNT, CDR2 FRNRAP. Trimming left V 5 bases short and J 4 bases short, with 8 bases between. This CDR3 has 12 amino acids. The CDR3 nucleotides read TGTGCTAGTGGTACCCGCGGCACTGAAGCTTTCTTT. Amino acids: CASGTRGTEAFF.

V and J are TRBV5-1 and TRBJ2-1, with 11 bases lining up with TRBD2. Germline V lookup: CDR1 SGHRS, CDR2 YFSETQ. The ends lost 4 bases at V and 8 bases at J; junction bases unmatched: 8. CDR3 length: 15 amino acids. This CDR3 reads CASSTGSGRAHEQFF. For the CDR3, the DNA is TGCGCCAGCAGCACCGGTAGCGGGAGGGCCCATGAGCAGTTCTTC.

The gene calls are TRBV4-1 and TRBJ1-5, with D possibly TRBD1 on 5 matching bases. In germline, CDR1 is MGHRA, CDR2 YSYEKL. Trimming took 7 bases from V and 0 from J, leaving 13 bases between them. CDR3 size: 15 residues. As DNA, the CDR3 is TGCGCCAGCACCCCGGACATGTATAGCAATCAGCCCCAGCATTTT. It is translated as CASTPDMYSNQPQHF.

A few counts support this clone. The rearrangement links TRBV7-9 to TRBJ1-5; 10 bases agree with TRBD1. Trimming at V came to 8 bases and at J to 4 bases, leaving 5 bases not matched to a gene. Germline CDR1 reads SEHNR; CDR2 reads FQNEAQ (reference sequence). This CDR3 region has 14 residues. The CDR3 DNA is TGTGCCAGCGAGGGGGGACAGGGGAATCAGCCCCAGCATTTT. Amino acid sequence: CASEGGQGNQPQHF. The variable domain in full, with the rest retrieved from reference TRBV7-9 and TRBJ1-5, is DTGVSQNPRHKITKRGQNVTFRCDPISEHNRLYWYRQTLGQGPEFLTYFQNEAQLEKSRLLSDRFSAERPKGSFSTLEIQRTEQGDSAMYLCASEGGQGNQPQHFGDGTRLSIL.

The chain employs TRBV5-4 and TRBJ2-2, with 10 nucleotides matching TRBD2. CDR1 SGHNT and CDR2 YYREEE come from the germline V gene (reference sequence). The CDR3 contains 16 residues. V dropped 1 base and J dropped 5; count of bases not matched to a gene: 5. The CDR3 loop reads CASSLLAGVGTGELFF. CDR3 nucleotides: TGTGCCAGCAGCTTGCTAGCGGGAGTTGGGACCGGGGAGCTGTTTTTT.

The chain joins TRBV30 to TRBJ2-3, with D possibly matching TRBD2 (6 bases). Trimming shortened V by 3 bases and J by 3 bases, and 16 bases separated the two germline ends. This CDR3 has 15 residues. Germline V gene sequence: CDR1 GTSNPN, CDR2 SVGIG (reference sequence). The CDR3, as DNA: TGTGCCTGGAGCGGGGATCCGGAGGGGACAGATACGCAGTATTTT. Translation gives CAWSGDPEGTDTQYF.

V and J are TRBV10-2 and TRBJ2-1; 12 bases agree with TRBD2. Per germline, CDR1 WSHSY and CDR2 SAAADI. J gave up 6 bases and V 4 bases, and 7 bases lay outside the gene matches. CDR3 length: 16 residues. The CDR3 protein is CASSGTSGRSLNEQFF. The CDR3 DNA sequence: TGCGCCAGCAGTGGCACTAGCGGGAGGTCCCTCAATGAGCAGTTCTTC.

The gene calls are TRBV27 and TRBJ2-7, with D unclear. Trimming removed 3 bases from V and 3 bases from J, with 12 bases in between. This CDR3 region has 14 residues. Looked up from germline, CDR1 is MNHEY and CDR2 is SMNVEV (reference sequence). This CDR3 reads CASSFLGERYEQYF. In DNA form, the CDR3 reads TGTGCCAGCAGTTTCCTAGGAGAGCGCTACGAGCAGTACTTC.

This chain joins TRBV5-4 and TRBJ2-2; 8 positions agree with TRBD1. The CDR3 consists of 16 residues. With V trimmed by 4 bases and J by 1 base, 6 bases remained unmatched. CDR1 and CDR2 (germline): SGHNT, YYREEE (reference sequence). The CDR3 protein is CASSAGQGLNTGELFF. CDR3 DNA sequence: TGTGCCAGCAGCGCCGGACAGGGTTTGAACACCGGGGAGCTGTTTTTT.

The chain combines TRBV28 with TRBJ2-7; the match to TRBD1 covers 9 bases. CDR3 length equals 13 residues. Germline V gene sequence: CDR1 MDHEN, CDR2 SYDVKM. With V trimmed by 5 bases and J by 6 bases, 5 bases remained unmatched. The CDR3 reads CASSVGQGGEQYF. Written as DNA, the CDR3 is TGTGCCAGCAGTGTGGGACAGGGAGGCGAGCAGTACTTC.

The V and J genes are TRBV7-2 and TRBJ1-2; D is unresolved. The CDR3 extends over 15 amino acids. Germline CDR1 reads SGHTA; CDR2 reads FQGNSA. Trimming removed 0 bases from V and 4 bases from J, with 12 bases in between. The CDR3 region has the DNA TGTGCCAGCAGCTTAGCCCCCCGCGAGGGCTATGGCTACACCTTC. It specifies CASSLAPREGYGYTF. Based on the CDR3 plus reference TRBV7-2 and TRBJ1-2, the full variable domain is GAGVSQSPSNKVTEKGKDVELRCDPISGHTALYWYRQSLGQGLEFLIYFQGNSAPDKSGLPSDRFSAERTGGSVSTLTIQRTQQEDSAVYLCASSLAPREGYGYTFGSGTRLTVV.

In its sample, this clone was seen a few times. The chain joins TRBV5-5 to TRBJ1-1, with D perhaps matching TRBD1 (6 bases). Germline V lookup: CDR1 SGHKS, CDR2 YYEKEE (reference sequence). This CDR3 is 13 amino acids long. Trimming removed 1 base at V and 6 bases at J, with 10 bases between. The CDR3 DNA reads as TGTGCCAGCAGCTTGACAGGGAGCGCTGAAGCTTTCTTT. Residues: CASSLTGSAEAFF. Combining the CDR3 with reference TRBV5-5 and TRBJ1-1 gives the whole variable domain DAGVTQSPTHLIKTRGQQVTLRCSPISGHKSVSWYQQVLGQGPQFIFQYYEKEERGRGNFPDRFSARQFPNYSSELNVNALLLGDSALYLCASSLTGSAEAFFGQGTRLTVV.

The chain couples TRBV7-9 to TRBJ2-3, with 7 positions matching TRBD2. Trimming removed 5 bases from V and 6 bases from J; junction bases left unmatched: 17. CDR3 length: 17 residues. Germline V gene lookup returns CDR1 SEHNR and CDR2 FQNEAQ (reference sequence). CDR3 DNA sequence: TGTGCCAGCAGCCCAGCTGGGGGGAGGGCTTCAGCGGATACGCAGTATTTT. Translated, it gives CASSPAGGRASADTQYF.

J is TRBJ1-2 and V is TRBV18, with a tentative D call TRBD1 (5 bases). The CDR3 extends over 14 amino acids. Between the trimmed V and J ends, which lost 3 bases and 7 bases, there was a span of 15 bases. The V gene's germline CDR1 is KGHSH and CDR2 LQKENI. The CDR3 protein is CASSPGQGWAGYTF. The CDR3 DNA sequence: TGTGCCAGCTCACCTGGGCAGGGCTGGGCTGGCTACACCTTC.

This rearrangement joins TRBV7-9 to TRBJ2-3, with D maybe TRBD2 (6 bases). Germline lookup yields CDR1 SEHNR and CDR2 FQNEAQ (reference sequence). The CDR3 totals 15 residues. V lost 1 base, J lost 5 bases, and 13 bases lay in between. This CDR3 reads CASSLGGLLGDTQYF. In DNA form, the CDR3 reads TGTGCCAGCAGCTTAGGGGGACTTTTGGGAGATACGCAGTATTTT.

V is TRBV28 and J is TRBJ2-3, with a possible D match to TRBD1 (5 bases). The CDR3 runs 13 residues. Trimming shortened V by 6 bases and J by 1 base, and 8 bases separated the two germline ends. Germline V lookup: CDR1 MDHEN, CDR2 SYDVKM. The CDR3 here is CASRKQGTDTQYF. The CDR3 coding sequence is TGTGCCAGCAGGAAACAGGGCACAGATACGCAGTATTTT.

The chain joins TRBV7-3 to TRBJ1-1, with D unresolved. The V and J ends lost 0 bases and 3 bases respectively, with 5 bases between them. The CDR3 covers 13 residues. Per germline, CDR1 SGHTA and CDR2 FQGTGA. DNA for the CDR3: TGTGCCAGCAGCTTAACAGTAGACACTGAAGCTTTCTTT. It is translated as CASSLTVDTEAFF.

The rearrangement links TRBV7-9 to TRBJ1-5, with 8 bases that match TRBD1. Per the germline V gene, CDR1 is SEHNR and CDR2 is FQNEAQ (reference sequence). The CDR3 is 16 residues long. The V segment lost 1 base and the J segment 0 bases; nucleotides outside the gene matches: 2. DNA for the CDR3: TGTGCCAGCAGCTTAGGACAGGGGAATAGCAATCAGCCCCAGCATTTT. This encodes CASSLGQGNSNQPQHF.